The 21 T cell receptor beta chains in this list originate from one sample, sequenced in a study of CD8 T cells in ankylosing spondylitis. TCRdb analysed the 5' RACE reads with MiXCR anew, one entry per CDR3 protein. The sample includes about 360,000 distinct CDR3 sequences, about 20% of them seen just once. Sequenced sample: blood, either unsorted or a sorted T cell fraction (not recorded which). The receptors were gathered from a male donor with ankylosing spondylitis or in good health (not recorded which).

The chain is built from TRBV28 and TRBJ1-6; 7 bases match TRBD1. Germline trimming cut 5 bases from V and 7 bases from J; bases unmatched to any gene: 5. This CDR3 has 14 amino acids. CDR1 is MDHEN, CDR2 SYDVKM, per germline. The CDR3: CASSRGTENSPLHF. The CDR3 DNA reads TGTGCCAGCAGTAGGGGGACAGAGAATTCACCCCTCCACTTT. Full variable domain (rest looked up from reference TRBV28 and TRBJ1-6): DVKVTQSSRYLVKRTGEKVFLECVQDMDHENMFWYRQDPGLGLRLIYFSYDVKMKEKGDIPEGYSVSREKKERFSLILESASTNQTSMYLCASSRGTENSPLHFGNGTRLTVT.

The gene calls are TRBV5-1 and TRBJ1-2; the match to TRBD1 covers 8 bases. Trimming at V came to 2 bases and at J to 2 bases, leaving 2 bases not matched to a gene. CDR1 and CDR2 from the germline V gene are SGHRS and YFSETQ. This CDR3 comprises 14 residues. The CDR3 DNA follows: TGCGCCAGCAGCTTAGGGACAGGAAACTATGGCTACACCTTC. Residues: CASSLGTGNYGYTF. Filled out from reference TRBV5-1 and TRBJ1-2, the complete variable domain reads KAGVTQTPRYLIKTRGQQVTLSCSPISGHRSVSWYQQTPGQGLQFLFEYFSETQRNKGNFPGRFSGRQFSNSRSEMNVSTLELGDSALYLCASSLGTGNYGYTFGSGTRLTVV.

The chain couples TRBV5-5 to TRBJ2-1; TRBD1 is a possible D gene (5 bases). Trimming cost V 4 bases and J 7 bases, with 18 bases left between them. CDR1 and CDR2 from the germline V gene are SGHKS and YYEKEE (reference sequence). CDR3 length: 15 amino acids. The chain's CDR3 is CASSDLQATWNEQFF. The CDR3 DNA reads TGTGCCAGCAGCGACTTACAGGCAACCTGGAATGAGCAGTTCTTC.

J is TRBJ2-1 and V is TRBV11-2; TRBD2 might be the D (6 bases). Per the germline V gene, CDR1 is SGHAT and CDR2 is FQNNGV. Trimming removed 1 base from V and 4 bases from J, with 14 bases in between. This CDR3 is 16 amino acids long. The CDR3 reads CASSLAWAGRYNEQFF. CDR3 DNA sequence: TGTGCCAGCAGCTTAGCGTGGGCAGGGAGGTACAATGAGCAGTTCTTC.

This clonotype was seen more than once but under ten times. The chain employs TRBV27 and TRBJ2-1; D could derive from TRBD1 or TRBD2 (5 bases each). With 7 bases removed from V and 8 bases from J, the gap between germline ends came to 12 bases. CDR1 and CDR2 (germline): MNHEY, SMNVEV (reference sequence). The CDR3 is 12 residues long. CDR3 nucleotide sequence: TGTGCCAGCATGGGGGTGGGTGATGAGCAGTTCTTC. Residues: CASMGVGDEQFF.

This rearrangement joins TRBV6-1 to TRBJ2-3; D possibly matches TRBD1 or TRBD2 (6 bases each). The CDR3 is made up of 15 amino acids. The V end lost 6 bases, the J end lost 2 bases, and 15 bases lay between the germline ends. Looked up from germline, CDR1 is MNHNS and CDR2 is SASEGT. This chain's CDR3 is CASSPSRGLTDTQYF. The DNA of the CDR3 is TGTGCCAGCAGCCCCTCTCGGGGGCTCACAGATACGCAGTATTTT.

The V gene is TRBV20-1, the J gene TRBJ2-4; no clear D. CDR1 is DFQATT and CDR2 is SNEGSKA in the germline V gene (reference sequence). The V end lost 6 bases, the J end lost 6 bases, and 12 bases lay between the germline ends. The CDR3 extends over 12 amino acids. CDR3 coding DNA: TGCAGTGCGTCCCGCCGGAGAAACATTCAGTACTTC. Encoded protein: CSASRRRNIQYF.

The genes are TRBV12-3 or TRBV12-4 and TRBJ2-1; possible D gene TRBD2, 5 bases. V was pared by 7 bases and J by 3 bases, with 10 bases between. The length of the CDR3 is 13 residues. The CDR3 reads CASTRDHYNEQFF. Written as DNA, the CDR3 is TGTGCCAGCACCCGGGATCACTACAATGAGCAGTTCTTC.

The rearrangement uses TRBV9 and TRBJ2-7; D could derive from TRBD1 or TRBD2 (5 bases each). V was trimmed by 0 bases and J by 6 bases, leaving 16 bases between them. Germline V CDR1 and CDR2: SGDLS, YYNGEE. This CDR3 comprises 15 residues. CDR3 sequence reads: CASSVDSAGTGEQYF. In DNA form, the CDR3 reads TGTGCCAGCAGCGTAGATAGCGCAGGGACGGGCGAGCAGTACTTC.

Only a few counts were recorded for this clonotype. This chain links TRBV7-2 with TRBJ2-7; D could derive from TRBD1 or TRBD2 (5 bases each). V gave up 4 bases and J gave up 3 bases, with 13 bases separating them. Germline CDR1 and CDR2: SGHTA and FQGNSA. This CDR3 has 14 residues. For the CDR3, the DNA is TGTGCCAGCAGCTCCTCTCGGGACCACTACGAGCAGTACTTC. This sequence encodes CASSSSRDHYEQYF.

This clonotype has a handful of counts. The chain has TRBV12-3 or TRBV12-4 and TRBJ2-5, with TRBD1 identical over 9 bases. V was pared by 4 bases and J by 2 bases, with 14 bases of the junction left unmatched. The CDR3 sequence is 18 residues long. This chain's CDR3 is CASSSSRTGVTVQETQYF. The CDR3 bases are TGTGCCAGCAGTTCCTCGAGGACAGGGGTGACGGTACAAGAGACCCAGTACTTC.

In its sample, this clonotype was seen a few times. The V gene is TRBV9, the J gene TRBJ1-4; D might be TRBD1 (5 bases). CDR3 length equals 15 residues. V lost 3 bases to trimming and J lost 0 bases, with 9 bases between them. Looked up from germline, CDR1 is SGDLS and CDR2 is YYNGEE. This chain's CDR3 is CASSEGTATNEKLFF. The CDR3 DNA reads TGTGCCAGCAGCGAGGGGACGGCAACTAATGAAAAACTGTTTTTT.

This clonotype showed up just a few times. Written as DNA, the CDR3 is TGTGCCAGCAGTGATGTTACAGGGGTCGAGCAGTACTTC. Amino acid sequence: CASSDVTGVEQYF. The V call is TRBV2, the J call TRBJ2-7; 7 positions match TRBD1. Per germline, CDR1 SNHLY and CDR2 FYNNEI. V was pared by 3 bases and J by 6 bases, with 5 bases of the junction left unmatched. The CDR3 covers 13 residues.

J is TRBJ1-1 and V is TRBV25-1, with unresolved D. Trimming took off 4 bases at V and 6 bases at J, with 12 bases between the two ends. The CDR3 has 13 amino acids. Looked up from germline, CDR1 is MGHDK and CDR2 is SYGVNS. CDR3 sequence: CASSVGSVAEAFF. The CDR3 region has the DNA TGTGCCAGCAGTGTAGGGTCCGTCGCTGAAGCTTTCTTT.

This rearrangement joins TRBV29-1 to TRBJ2-5; TRBD2 aligns across 8 bases. The germline V gene has CDR1 SQVTM and CDR2 ANQGSEA. After removal of 5 bases from V and 1 base from J, the junction contained 9 bases not matched to a gene. The CDR3 extends over 15 amino acids. The CDR3 loop reads CSVLLAGKLQETQYF. The CDR3 DNA follows: TGCAGCGTTCTATTAGCGGGGAAGCTCCAAGAGACCCAGTACTTC. Filled out from reference TRBV29-1 and TRBJ2-5, the complete variable domain reads SAVISQKPSRDICQRGTSLTIQCQVDSQVTMMFWYRQQPGQSLTLIATANQGSEATYESGFVIDKFPISRPNLTFSTLTVSNMSPEDSSIYLCSVLLAGKLQETQYFGPGTRLLVL.

The chain combines TRBV18 with TRBJ2-1; D is undetermined. The V end lost 6 bases, the J end lost 2 bases, and 14 bases lay between the germline ends. CDR3 length: 15 residues. Germline CDR1 KGHSH, CDR2 LQKENI. Here the CDR3 DNA reads TGTGCCAGCTCCCAGTTAGAACGGACCTACAATGAGCAGTTCTTC. Residues: CASSQLERTYNEQFF.

This clonotype was detected many times. This rearrangement joins TRBV29-1 to TRBJ2-1; D unresolved. CDR3 length equals 11 residues. V lost 5 bases to trimming and J lost 6 bases, with 8 bases between them. Germline V gene data show CDR1 as SQVTM and CDR2 as ANQGSEA. In DNA, the CDR3 is TGCAGCGTTACTCCTGCCAATGAGCAGTTCTTC. It yields the protein CSVTPANEQFF.

This clonotype was counted between two and nine times. The chain links TRBV11-2 to TRBJ2-7; D gene uncertain. V lost 4 bases, J lost 1 base, and 8 bases lay in between. This CDR3 has 13 residues. Germline CDR1 is SGHAT and CDR2 is FQNNGV. This CDR3 reads CASSSPFSYEQYF. In DNA form, the CDR3 reads TGTGCCAGCAGCTCGCCTTTTTCCTACGAGCAGTACTTC. The whole variable domain, filled in from reference TRBV11-2 and TRBJ2-7, reads EAGVAQSPRYKIIEKRQSVAFWCNPISGHATLYWYQQILGQGPKLLIQFQNNGVVDDSQLPKDRFSAERLKGVDSTLKIQPAKLEDSAVYLCASSSPFSYEQYFGPGTRLTVT.

V usage is TRBV4-1 and J usage is TRBJ1-3, with TRBD1 matching 9 bases. After removal of 5 bases from V and 4 bases from J, the junction contained 6 bases not matched to a gene. The CDR3 covers 15 residues. Per germline, CDR1 MGHRA and CDR2 YSYEKL. CDR3 amino acids: CASSDYRGRGNTIYF. The CDR3 DNA sequence: TGCGCCAGCAGCGATTACAGGGGGCGGGGAAACACCATATATTTT.

There are a few counts of this clonotype. The chain is built from TRBV12-3 or TRBV12-4 and TRBJ1-1, with 8 bases matching TRBD1. With V trimmed by 6 bases and J by 2 bases, 8 bases remained unmatched. The CDR3 is 15 amino acids. The CDR3 sequence: CASSPYRGANTEAFF. CDR3 in DNA: TGTGCCAGCAGCCCCTACAGGGGGGCAAACACTGAAGCTTTCTTT.

The V gene is TRBV20-1, the J gene TRBJ2-7; 9 bases are shared with TRBD1. CDR1 is DFQATT and CDR2 is SNEGSKA in the germline V gene (reference sequence). Trimming cost V 6 bases and J 5 bases; bases outside gene matches: 11. This CDR3 is 14 amino acids long. This chain's CDR3 is CSAPRDREVDEQYF. The DNA for the CDR3 is TGCAGTGCCCCACGGGACAGGGAGGTCGACGAGCAGTACTTC.